The 4 T cell receptor beta chains listed next were all sequenced from one sample in a study of OX40 agonist ivuxolimab in advanced cancers. The method was immunoSEQ multiplex PCR; TCRdb's version includes in-frame clones alone and lacks a portion of them. The sample records 28,000 or so clones, about nine tenths being singletons. Here the sequenced sample was CD4+ or CD8+ T cells sorted from blood, taken in a trial of the OX40 agonist ivuxolimab. Source of these receptors: an adult with an advanced solid tumor such as melanoma, head and neck, liver or kidney cancer.

The genes are TRBV28 and TRBJ2-5, with 7 bases lining up with TRBD1. J lost 5 bases, V lost 4 bases, and 7 bases had no gene match. Looked up from germline, CDR1 is MDHEN and CDR2 is SYDVKM. There are 14 residues in the CDR3. CDR3 nucleotides: TGTGCCAGCAGTTATACGACAGGGCGGGAGACCCAGTACTTC. As protein: CASSYTTGRETQYF.

The CDR3 sequence is CASNRQEDSNQPQHF. DNA for the CDR3: TGTGCCAGCAATCGACAGGAAGATAGCAATCAGCCCCAGCATTTT. The chain uses TRBV6-1 and TRBJ1-5; D may be TRBD1 (6 bases). With 7 bases removed from V and 0 bases from J, the gap between germline ends came to 13 bases. Per the germline V gene, CDR1 is MNHNS and CDR2 is SASEGT. The CDR3 consists of 15 residues.

The chain recombines TRBV28 with TRBJ2-3, with D unresolved. The length of the CDR3 is 15 residues. CDR1 and CDR2 from the germline V gene are MDHEN and SYDVKM. V lost 3 bases and J lost 3, with 13 bases in between. The CDR3 DNA reads as TGTGCCAGCAGTTTTATCCCGGCCGAAACAGATACGCAGTATTTT. Encoded protein: CASSFIPAETDTQYF.

The rearrangement links TRBV19 to TRBJ2-1, with a possible D match to TRBD1 (6 bases). The CDR3 has 14 amino acids. Germline V CDR1 and CDR2: LNHDA, SQIVND (reference sequence). With 5 bases removed from V and 6 bases from J, the gap between germline ends came to 14 bases. The CDR3 is CASSVAGTLNEQFF. DNA of the CDR3: TGTGCCAGTAGTGTTGCCGGGACACTCAATGAGCAGTTCTTC. The full variable domain, its missing parts supplied by reference TRBV19 and TRBJ2-1, is DGGITQSPKYLFRKEGQNVTLSCEQNLNHDAMYWYRQDPGQGLRLIYYSQIVNDFQKGDIAEGYSVSREKKESFPLTVTSAQKNPTAFYLCASSVAGTLNEQFFGPGTRLTVL.